The source of this TCR beta chain is a study of blood T cells in healthy people across ages. In regard to this clonotype: One junction end does not reproduce the germline sequence, and a read error may be involved.

This CDR3 region has 16 residues. CDR1 MDHEN and CDR2 SYDVKM come from the germline V gene. For the second PCR, which ran for roughly 6 to 12 cycles, a sample-barcoded 5' primer and a J-beta primer mix were used. The study obtained at least 2.5 million CDR3-containing paired-end reads from every sample. TCRdb independently ran MiXCR on the 5' RACE reads; one entry per CDR3 protein. The table shows 600,000 to 800,000 distinct CDR3 sequences, with under 25% occurring only once. This sequence originates from an older man in good health. Sequenced material: blood. V usage is TRBV28 and J usage is TRBJ2-4, with 14 positions matching TRBD2. CDR3 sequence: CASSLRLAGGENVQYF. The CDR3 region has the DNA TGTGCCAGCAGTTTAAGACTAGCGGGAGGGGAAAACGTTCAGTACTTC.